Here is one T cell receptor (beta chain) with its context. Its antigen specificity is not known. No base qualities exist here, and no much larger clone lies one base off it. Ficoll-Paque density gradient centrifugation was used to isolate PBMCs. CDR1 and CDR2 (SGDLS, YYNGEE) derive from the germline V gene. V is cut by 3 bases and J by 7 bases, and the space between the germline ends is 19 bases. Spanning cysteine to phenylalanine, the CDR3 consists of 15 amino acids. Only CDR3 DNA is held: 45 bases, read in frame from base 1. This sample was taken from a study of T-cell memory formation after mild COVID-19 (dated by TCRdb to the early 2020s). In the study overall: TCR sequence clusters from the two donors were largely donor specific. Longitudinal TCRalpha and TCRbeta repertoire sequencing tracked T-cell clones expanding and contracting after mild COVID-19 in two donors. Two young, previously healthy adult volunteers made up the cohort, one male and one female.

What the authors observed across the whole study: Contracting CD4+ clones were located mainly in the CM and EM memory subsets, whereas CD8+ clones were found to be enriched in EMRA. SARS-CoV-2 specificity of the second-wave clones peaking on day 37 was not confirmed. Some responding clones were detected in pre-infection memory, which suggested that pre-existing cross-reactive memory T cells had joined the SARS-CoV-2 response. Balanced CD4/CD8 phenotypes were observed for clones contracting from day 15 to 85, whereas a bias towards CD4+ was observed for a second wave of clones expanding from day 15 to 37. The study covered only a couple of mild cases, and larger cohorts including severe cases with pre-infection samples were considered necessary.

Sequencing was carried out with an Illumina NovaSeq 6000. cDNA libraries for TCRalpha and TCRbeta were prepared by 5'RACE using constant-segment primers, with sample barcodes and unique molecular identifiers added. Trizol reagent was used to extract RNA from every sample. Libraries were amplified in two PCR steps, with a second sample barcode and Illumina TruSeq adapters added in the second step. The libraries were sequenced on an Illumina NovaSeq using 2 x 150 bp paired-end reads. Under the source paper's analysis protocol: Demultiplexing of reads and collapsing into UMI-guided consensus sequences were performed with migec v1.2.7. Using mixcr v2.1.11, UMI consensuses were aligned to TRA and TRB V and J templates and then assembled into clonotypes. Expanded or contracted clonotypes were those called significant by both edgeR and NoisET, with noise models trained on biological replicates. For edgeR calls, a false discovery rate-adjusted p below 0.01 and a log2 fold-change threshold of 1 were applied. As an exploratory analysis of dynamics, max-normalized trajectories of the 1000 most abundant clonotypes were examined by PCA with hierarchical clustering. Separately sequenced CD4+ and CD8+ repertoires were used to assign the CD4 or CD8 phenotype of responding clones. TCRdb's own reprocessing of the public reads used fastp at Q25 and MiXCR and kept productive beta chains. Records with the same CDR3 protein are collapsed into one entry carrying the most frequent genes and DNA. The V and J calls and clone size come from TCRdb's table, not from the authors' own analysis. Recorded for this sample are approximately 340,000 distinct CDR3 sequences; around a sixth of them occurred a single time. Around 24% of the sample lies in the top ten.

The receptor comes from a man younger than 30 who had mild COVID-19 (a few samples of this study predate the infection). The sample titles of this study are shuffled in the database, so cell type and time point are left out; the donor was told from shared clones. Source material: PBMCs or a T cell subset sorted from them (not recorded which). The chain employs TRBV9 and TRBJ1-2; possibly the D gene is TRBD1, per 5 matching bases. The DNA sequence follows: TGTGCCAGCAGCGCGGGGGATTGGCAGGGTACTGGCTACACCTTC. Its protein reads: CASSAGDWQGTGYTF.